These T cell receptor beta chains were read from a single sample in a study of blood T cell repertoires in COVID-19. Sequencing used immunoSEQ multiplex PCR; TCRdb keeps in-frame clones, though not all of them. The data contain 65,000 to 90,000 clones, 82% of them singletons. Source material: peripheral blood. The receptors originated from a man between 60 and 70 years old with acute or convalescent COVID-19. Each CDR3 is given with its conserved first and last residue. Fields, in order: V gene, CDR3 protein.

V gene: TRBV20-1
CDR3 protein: CSARALETQYF

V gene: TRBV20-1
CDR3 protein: CSASGPNSYEQYF

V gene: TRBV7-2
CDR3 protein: CASTGQPSGNTIYF

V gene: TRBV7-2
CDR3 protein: CASRRLAGAGELFF

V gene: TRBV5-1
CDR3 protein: CASRSSGYTDTQYF

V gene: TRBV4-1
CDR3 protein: CASSQARRLSKGYTF

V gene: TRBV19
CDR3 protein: CASSIPRQGRTEAFF

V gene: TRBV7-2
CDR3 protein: CASSLALHTALETQYF

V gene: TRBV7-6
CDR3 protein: CASSLGEFRGNTEAFF

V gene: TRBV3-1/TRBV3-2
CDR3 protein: CASSQTGGHTEAFF

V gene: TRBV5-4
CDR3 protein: CASSLGGGGSSTDTQYF

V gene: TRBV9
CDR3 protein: CASSVEQLGDTQYF

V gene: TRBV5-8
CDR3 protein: CASSSRQGLQPQHF

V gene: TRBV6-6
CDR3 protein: CASSYERGGFEQYF

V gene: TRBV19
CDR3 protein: CASSPNRETQYF

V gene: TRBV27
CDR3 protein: CASSWTSGNYEQYF

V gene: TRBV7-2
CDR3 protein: CASSHTLGTGFTDTQYF

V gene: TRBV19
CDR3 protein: CASSHQVPELFF

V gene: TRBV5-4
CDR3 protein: CASSFASGSTDTQYF

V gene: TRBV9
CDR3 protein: CASSVGRVNSPLHF

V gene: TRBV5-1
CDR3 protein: CASSFDGESTDTQYF

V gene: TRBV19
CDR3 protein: CASSTETSQPQHF

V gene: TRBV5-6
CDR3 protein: CASSFYSSGADTQYF

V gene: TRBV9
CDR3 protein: CASSVGGTGELFF

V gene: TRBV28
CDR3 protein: CASSTFGPLGRAFF

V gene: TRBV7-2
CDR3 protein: CASRLLGGGAQETQYF

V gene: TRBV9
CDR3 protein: CASSVGSGLMNTEAFF

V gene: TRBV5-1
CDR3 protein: CASSFGTPGELFF

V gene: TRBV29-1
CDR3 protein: CSAVAGVGEQYF

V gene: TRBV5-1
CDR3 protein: CASSPRTGEETQYF

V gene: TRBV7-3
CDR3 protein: CASSLMAGNEQFF

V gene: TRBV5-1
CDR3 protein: CASKSVGTGGTDTQYF

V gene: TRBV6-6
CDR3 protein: CASRAGGPGDEQFF

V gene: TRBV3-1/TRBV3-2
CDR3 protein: CASSPSETDTQYF

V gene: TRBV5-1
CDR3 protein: CASSPIQGANTEAFF

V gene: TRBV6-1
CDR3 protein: CASSERFGATNEKLFF

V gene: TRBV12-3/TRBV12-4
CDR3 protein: CASSQEGGTEAFF

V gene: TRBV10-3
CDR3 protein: CAISEAQLNTEAFF

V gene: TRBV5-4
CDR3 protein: CASSLAGQAYNEQFF

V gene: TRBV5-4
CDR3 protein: CASSFNRGDTEAFF

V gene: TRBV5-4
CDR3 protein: CASSGLQGFGDTQYF

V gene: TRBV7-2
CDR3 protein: CASSLAGIGGFAFF

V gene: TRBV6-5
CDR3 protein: CASRLTGPTGELFF

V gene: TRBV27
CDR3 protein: CASREVRSGIHEQYF

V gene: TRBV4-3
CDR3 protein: CASSQEVLAGDTQYF

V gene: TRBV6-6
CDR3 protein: CASSSGQPQETQYF

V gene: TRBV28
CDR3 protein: CASNLPGNTEAFF

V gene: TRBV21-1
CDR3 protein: CASITTAYEQYF

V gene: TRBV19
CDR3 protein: CASGQGFNQPQHF

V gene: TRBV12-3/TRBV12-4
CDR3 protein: CASSFLGTRKAFF

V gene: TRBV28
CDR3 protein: CASSHQNTEAFF

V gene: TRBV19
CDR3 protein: CASSPHRGGYGYTF

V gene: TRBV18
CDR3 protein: CASSPGQGSVSPLHF

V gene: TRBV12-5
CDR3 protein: CASGLNTGEKTQYF